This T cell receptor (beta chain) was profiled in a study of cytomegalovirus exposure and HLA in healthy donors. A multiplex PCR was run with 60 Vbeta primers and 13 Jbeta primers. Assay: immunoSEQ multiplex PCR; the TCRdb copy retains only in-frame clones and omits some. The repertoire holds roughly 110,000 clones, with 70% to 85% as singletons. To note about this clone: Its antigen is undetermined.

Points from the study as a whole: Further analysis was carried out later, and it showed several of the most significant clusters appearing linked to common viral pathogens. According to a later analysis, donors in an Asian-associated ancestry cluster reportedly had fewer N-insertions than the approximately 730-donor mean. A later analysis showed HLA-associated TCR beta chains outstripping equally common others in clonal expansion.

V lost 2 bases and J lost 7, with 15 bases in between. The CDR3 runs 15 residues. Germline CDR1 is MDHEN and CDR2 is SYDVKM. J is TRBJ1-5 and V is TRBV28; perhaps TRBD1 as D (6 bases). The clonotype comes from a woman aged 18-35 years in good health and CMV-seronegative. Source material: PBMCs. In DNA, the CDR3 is TGTGCCAGCAGTTTACGATACAGGGTTGCCCAGCCCCAGCATTTT. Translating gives CASSLRYRVAQPQHF. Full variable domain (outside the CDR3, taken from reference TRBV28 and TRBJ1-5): DVKVTQSSRYLVKRTGEKVFLECVQDMDHENMFWYRQDPGLGLRLIYFSYDVKMKEKGDIPEGYSVSREKKERFSLILESASTNQTSMYLCASSLRYRVAQPQHFGDGTRLSIL.